Listed below are T cell receptor beta chains from one sample, sequenced in a study of memory CD4+ T cells and cytomegalovirus serostatus. Measured with immunoSEQ multiplex PCR; TCRdb has only the in-frame clones, and not every one. In the table there are around 32,000 clones, roughly 80% of which are singletons. The sequenced sample was memory CD4+ T cells from blood. The source is an adult in good health and CMV-seronegative. Some clones in this sample may be carry-over from other donors' samples. Both conserved end residues are part of each CDR3. Fields, in order: clone size, V gene, J gene, D gene, CDR3 protein, CDR3 DNA. The D gene is left open where the match is weak. Not all rows give a size; the values are once, few, many and, for expanded clones, a class.

clone_size: NA; v_call: TRBV6-5; j_call: TRBJ1-6; d_call: TRBD1; cdr3_aa: CASSGQGFYNSPLHF; cdr3_nt: TGTGCCAGCAGTGGACAGGGCTTCTATAATTCACCCCTCCACTTT
clone_size: NA; v_call: TRBV19; j_call: TRBJ2-7; d_call: TRBD1; cdr3_aa: CATTAADRGRNEQYF; cdr3_nt: TGTGCCACTACGGCAGCGGACAGGGGGCGGAACGAGCAGTACTTC
clone_size: NA; v_call: TRBV7-2; j_call: TRBJ1-5; d_call: TRBD1; cdr3_aa: CASSPMGQGASHQPQHF; cdr3_nt: TGTGCCAGCAGCCCGATGGGACAGGGGGCTTCTCATCAGCCCCAGCATTTT
clone_size: once; v_call: TRBV12-5; j_call: TRBJ1-3; d_call: NA; cdr3_aa: CASGLGDGRNTIYF; cdr3_nt: TGTGCTAGTGGTTTGGGGGACGGAAGAAACACCATATATTTT
clone_size: NA; v_call: TRBV9; j_call: TRBJ1-4; d_call: TRBD1; cdr3_aa: CASSVTGQGMEKLFF; cdr3_nt: TGTGCCAGCAGCGTGACGGGACAGGGAATGGAAAAACTGTTTTTT
clone_size: few; v_call: TRBV4-1; j_call: TRBJ1-2; d_call: TRBD1; cdr3_aa: CASSQEGQGSYGYTF; cdr3_nt: TGCGCCAGCAGCCAAGAGGGACAGGGAAGCTATGGCTACACCTTC
clone_size: NA; v_call: TRBV5-1; j_call: TRBJ2-5; d_call: NA; cdr3_aa: CASSAGPARQETQYF; cdr3_nt: TGCGCCAGCAGCGCAGGACCAGCGCGTCAAGAGACCCAGTACTTC
clone_size: NA; v_call: TRBV7-2; j_call: TRBJ2-5; d_call: NA; cdr3_aa: CASSLARASETQYF; cdr3_nt: TGTGCCAGCAGCTTGGCCAGGGCTAGCGAGACCCAGTACTTC
clone_size: NA; v_call: TRBV10-3; j_call: TRBJ2-7; d_call: NA; cdr3_aa: CAISDRGYEQYF; cdr3_nt: TGTGCCATCAGTGACCGGGGCTACGAGCAGTACTTC
clone_size: few; v_call: TRBV7-2; j_call: TRBJ1-1; d_call: NA; cdr3_aa: CASTLGRGGSGEITFF; cdr3_nt: TGTGCCAGCACCCTAGGTCGTGGGGGATCAGGGGAAATTACTTTCTTT
clone_size: NA; v_call: TRBV5-1; j_call: TRBJ2-1; d_call: TRBD1; cdr3_aa: CASSLSPTGVNEQFF; cdr3_nt: TGCGCCAGCAGCTTGTCTCCGACAGGGGTCAATGAGCAGTTCTTC
clone_size: NA; v_call: TRBV11-2; j_call: TRBJ2-7; d_call: TRBD1; cdr3_aa: CASSQQGIAHEQYF; cdr3_nt: TGTGCCAGCAGCCAACAGGGGATTGCCCACGAGCAGTACTTC
clone_size: NA; v_call: TRBV27; j_call: TRBJ2-3; d_call: NA; cdr3_aa: CASRDTGSTDTQYF; cdr3_nt: TGTGCCAGCAGGGATACGGGAAGCACAGATACGCAGTATTTT
clone_size: NA; v_call: TRBV27; j_call: TRBJ2-7; d_call: TRBD1; cdr3_aa: CASTPRFGGQGGHEQYF; cdr3_nt: TGTGCCAGCACTCCTCGATTTGGGGGACAGGGGGGGCACGAGCAGTACTTC
clone_size: NA; v_call: TRBV2; j_call: TRBJ1-6; d_call: NA; cdr3_aa: CASSELPPWDSPLHF; cdr3_nt: TGTGCCAGCAGTGAACTCCCCCCCTGGGATTCACCCCTCCACTTT
clone_size: once; v_call: TRBV11-2; j_call: TRBJ1-6; d_call: TRBD1; cdr3_aa: CASTKRGTGNSPLHF; cdr3_nt: TGTGCCAGCACCAAAAGGGGGACAGGGAATTCACCCCTCCACTTT
clone_size: NA; v_call: TRBV2; j_call: TRBJ2-5; d_call: NA; cdr3_aa: CATSRWGLEETQYF; cdr3_nt: TGTGCCACCTCGCGCTGGGGACTTGAAGAGACCCAGTACTTC
clone_size: NA; v_call: TRBV7-2; j_call: TRBJ2-1; d_call: NA; cdr3_aa: CASSLDGRTRSYNEQFF; cdr3_nt: TGTGCCAGCAGCTTAGACGGGCGGACCCGCTCCTACAATGAGCAGTTCTTC
clone_size: NA; v_call: TRBV19; j_call: TRBJ1-2; d_call: TRBD1; cdr3_aa: CASSKGTEPNYGYTF; cdr3_nt: TGTGCCAGTAGTAAAGGGACAGAACCTAACTATGGCTACACCTTC
clone_size: NA; v_call: TRBV12-5; j_call: TRBJ1-1; d_call: NA; cdr3_aa: CASGRTQNTEAFF; cdr3_nt: TGTGCTAGTGGGCGAACTCAGAACACTGAAGCTTTCTTT
clone_size: NA; v_call: TRBV30; j_call: TRBJ1-3; d_call: NA; cdr3_aa: CAWSVGGSDTIYF; cdr3_nt: TGTGCCTGGAGTGTTGGGGGCTCCGACACCATATATTTT
clone_size: NA; v_call: TRBV4-2; j_call: TRBJ2-7; d_call: NA; cdr3_aa: CASSQDPATGAYF; cdr3_nt: TGTGCCAGCAGCCAGGATCCGGCCACAGGCGCATACTTC
clone_size: NA; v_call: TRBV30; j_call: TRBJ2-1; d_call: NA; cdr3_aa: CAWSAVGLYNEQFF; cdr3_nt: TGTGCCTGGAGTGCGGTGGGGTTGTACAATGAGCAGTTCTTC
clone_size: few; v_call: TRBV6-6; j_call: TRBJ1-5; d_call: NA; cdr3_aa: CASSYGQAYSNQPQHF; cdr3_nt: TGTGCCAGCAGTTACGGACAAGCCTACAGCAATCAGCCCCAGCATTTT
clone_size: NA; v_call: TRBV19; j_call: TRBJ1-1; d_call: NA; cdr3_aa: CASSTGVGGTEAFF; cdr3_nt: TGTGCCAGTAGTACAGGGGTGGGAGGCACTGAAGCTTTCTTT
clone_size: few; v_call: TRBV5-1; j_call: TRBJ1-3; d_call: TRBD1; cdr3_aa: CASSSAGTGPGSGNTIYF; cdr3_nt: TGCGCCAGCAGCTCCGCCGGGACAGGGCCTGGCTCTGGAAACACCATATATTTT
clone_size: NA; v_call: TRBV29-1; j_call: TRBJ1-4; d_call: TRBD1; cdr3_aa: CSVSGTGGEKLFF; cdr3_nt: TGCAGCGTCTCCGGGACAGGGGGTGAAAAACTGTTTTTT
clone_size: few; v_call: TRBV6-1; j_call: TRBJ1-4; d_call: TRBD1; cdr3_aa: CANSGGWANEKLFF; cdr3_nt: TGTGCCAATTCAGGGGGCTGGGCTAATGAAAAACTGTTTTTT
clone_size: NA; v_call: TRBV18; j_call: TRBJ1-5; d_call: NA; cdr3_aa: CASSPLQGRDQPQHF; cdr3_nt: TGTGCCAGCTCACCCTTACAGGGAAGAGATCAGCCCCAGCATTTT
clone_size: NA; v_call: TRBV6-6; j_call: TRBJ2-3; d_call: NA; cdr3_aa: CASRNTDTQYF; cdr3_nt: TGTGCCAGCAGAAATACAGATACGCAGTATTTT
clone_size: NA; v_call: TRBV6-1; j_call: TRBJ1-3; d_call: TRBD1; cdr3_aa: CASSASGTGTGNTIYF; cdr3_nt: TGTGCCAGCAGTGCTTCCGGGACAGGGACTGGAAACACCATATATTTT
clone_size: NA; v_call: TRBV18; j_call: TRBJ1-3; d_call: NA; cdr3_aa: CASSPQQVSGNTIYF; cdr3_nt: TGTGCCAGCTCACCGCAACAGGTCTCTGGAAACACCATATATTTT
clone_size: NA; v_call: TRBV16; j_call: TRBJ1-2; d_call: TRBD1; cdr3_aa: CASSQDRGPPYGYTF; cdr3_nt: TGTGCCAGCAGCCAAGACAGGGGGCCTCCCTATGGCTACACCTTC
clone_size: NA; v_call: TRBV11-2; j_call: TRBJ1-1; d_call: TRBD1; cdr3_aa: CASSLGGQFVITEAFF; cdr3_nt: TGTGCCAGCAGCTTGGGGGGACAGTTTGTGATTACTGAAGCTTTCTTT
clone_size: NA; v_call: TRBV30; j_call: TRBJ2-7; d_call: NA; cdr3_aa: CAWSVTSAEQYF; cdr3_nt: TGTGCCTGGAGTGTAACCAGTGCCGAGCAGTACTTC
clone_size: NA; v_call: TRBV7-9; j_call: TRBJ1-3; d_call: NA; cdr3_aa: CASSEGGSSGNTIYF; cdr3_nt: TGTGCCAGCAGCGAGGGGGGGTCCTCTGGAAACACCATATATTTT
clone_size: few; v_call: TRBV20-1; j_call: TRBJ1-5; d_call: NA; cdr3_aa: CSARDFPHQHF; cdr3_nt: TGCAGTGCTAGAGATTTCCCACACCAGCATTTT
clone_size: NA; v_call: TRBV2; j_call: TRBJ1-4; d_call: NA; cdr3_aa: CASSYRNEKLFF; cdr3_nt: TGTGCCAGCAGCTACAGGAATGAAAAACTGTTTTTT
clone_size: once; v_call: TRBV9; j_call: TRBJ2-7; d_call: NA; cdr3_aa: CASSVGLGFGEQYF; cdr3_nt: TGTGCCAGCAGCGTAGGGTTGGGCTTCGGGGAGCAGTACTTC
clone_size: NA; v_call: TRBV7-2; j_call: TRBJ2-3; d_call: NA; cdr3_aa: CASSLKLGTDTQYF; cdr3_nt: TGTGCCAGCAGCTTAAAGCTAGGCACAGATACGCAGTATTTT
clone_size: NA; v_call: TRBV30; j_call: TRBJ1-5; d_call: NA; cdr3_aa: CAWSGDTNQPQHF; cdr3_nt: TGTGCCTGGAGTGGGGACACAAATCAGCCCCAGCATTTT
clone_size: NA; v_call: TRBV28; j_call: TRBJ2-1; d_call: NA; cdr3_aa: CASRYMSTGLRYNEQFF; cdr3_nt: TGTGCCAGCAGATACATGTCTACAGGGTTGAGGTACAATGAGCAGTTCTTC
clone_size: NA; v_call: TRBV4-1; j_call: TRBJ1-4; d_call: NA; cdr3_aa: CASSQELVFPTRREKLFF; cdr3_nt: TGCGCCAGCAGCCAAGAATTGGTCTTCCCAACACGCCGGGAAAAACTGTTTTTT
clone_size: NA; v_call: TRBV28; j_call: TRBJ2-7; d_call: NA; cdr3_aa: CASTRDLQGEQYF; cdr3_nt: TGTGCCAGCACCCGAGACCTTCAGGGGGAGCAGTACTTC
clone_size: once; v_call: TRBV2; j_call: TRBJ2-4; d_call: NA; cdr3_aa: CASSGGAKNIQYF; cdr3_nt: TGTGCCAGCAGTGGGGGGGCCAAAAACATTCAGTACTTC
clone_size: few; v_call: TRBV30; j_call: TRBJ2-5; d_call: NA; cdr3_aa: CAGQYLGGLGEETQYF; cdr3_nt: TGTGCCGGCCAGTACTTGGGGGGCCTCGGAGAAGAGACCCAGTACTTC
clone_size: few; v_call: TRBV6-5; j_call: TRBJ2-7; d_call: NA; cdr3_aa: CASRTGIYEQYF; cdr3_nt: TGTGCCAGCAGAACAGGCATCTACGAGCAGTACTTC
clone_size: few; v_call: TRBV7-9; j_call: TRBJ1-1; d_call: NA; cdr3_aa: CASSAMAGGTEAFF; cdr3_nt: TGTGCCAGCAGCGCTATGGCCGGGGGCACTGAAGCTTTCTTT
clone_size: once; v_call: TRBV5-8; j_call: TRBJ2-1; d_call: TRBD2; cdr3_aa: CASSLGRTSGYNEQFF; cdr3_nt: TGTGCCAGCAGCTTGGGAAGGACTAGCGGGTACAATGAGCAGTTCTTC
clone_size: NA; v_call: TRBV6-1; j_call: TRBJ1-2; d_call: NA; cdr3_aa: CASVAGPANYGYTF; cdr3_nt: TGTGCCAGTGTTGCGGGGCCAGCTAACTATGGCTACACCTTC